This T cell receptor (beta chain) was sequenced during a study of shared clonotypes between healthy human individuals. Study-level findings and limits: At large depth, rarefaction still showed sorted-subset sequencing to be incomplete. Shared clonotypes across all four donors exceeded non-shared ones in generation probability. Naive subsets generally had larger estimated richness than memory subsets.

In the original analysis: ImmunoSEQ gave junction-only sequences without quality scores, so filtering differed. Assay used: immunoSEQ multiplex PCR; TCRdb lists only in-frame clones, some missing. That table furnishes V, J and clone size, whereas the DNA furnished D and trimming. The sample shows around 720,000 clones, approximately 73% of them seen only once. The CDR3 consists of 13 residues. In germline, CDR1 is MNHNS, CDR2 SASEGT. V was pared by 5 bases and J by 3 bases, with 10 bases between. For this clone: What it binds is not known.

The receptor comes from a woman aged 25 to 39 in good health. The chain is built from TRBV6-1 and TRBJ1-1; D perhaps matches TRBD1 (5 bases). The sequenced sample consisted of memory CD4+ T cells sorted from blood. Subset of the sample: CD45RA-negative fraction. CDR3 nucleotide sequence: TGTGCCAGCAGTCCCCGGGGGGACACTGAAGCTTTCTTT. Amino acid sequence: CASSPRGDTEAFF.